The rows below give T cell receptor beta chains drawn from one sample of a study of identical twins. TCRdb reprocessed the 5' RACE reads with MiXCR, giving one entry per CDR3 protein. This sample carries around 450,000 distinct CDR3 sequences, around 14% of them seen once, and the ten largest clones take 0.4% to 0.55%. These same records also appear under a second study, on yellow fever vaccine responses in identical twins.

Sequencing was performed on CD4+ T cells sorted from blood. The receptors stem from a woman younger than 30 in good health. Both conserved end residues are part of each CDR3. The D gene is left open where the match is weak. Part of the rows lack a size; the others show once, few, many or a class for expanded clones.

D: .
V: TRBV6-4
size: .
J: TRBJ2-1
DNA: TGTGCCAGCAGTGAAGGGACAAGGCCTAACAATGAGCAGTTCTTC
CDR3: CASSEGTRPNNEQFF

D: .
V: TRBV3-1
size: many
J: TRBJ2-1
DNA: TGTGCCAGCAGCCAGGGTTGGGGTGACAATGAGCAGTTCTTC
CDR3: CASSQGWGDNEQFF

D: .
V: TRBV28
size: few
J: TRBJ2-7
DNA: TGTGCCAGCACCTCAGGGGACTGGACCTACGAGCAGTACTTC
CDR3: CASTSGDWTYEQYF

D: TRBD2
V: TRBV7-8
size: few
J: TRBJ2-7
DNA: TGTGCCAGCAGCTTAGTAAAGCGGGGGACCTACGAGCAGTACTTC
CDR3: CASSLVKRGTYEQYF

D: TRBD1
V: TRBV29-1
size: many
J: TRBJ2-5
DNA: TGCAGCGTTGACCAGACAGGGTCAGAGACCCAGTACTTC
CDR3: CSVDQTGSETQYF

D: .
V: TRBV6-2/TRBV6-3
size: .
J: TRBJ2-7
DNA: TGTGCCCCTGTGTCCTACGAGCAGTACTTC
CDR3: CAPVSYEQYF

D: .
V: TRBV5-5
size: .
J: TRBJ2-2
DNA: TGTGCCAGCAGCTTGAATCGGGTCTCAGCCGGGGAGCTGTTTTTT
CDR3: CASSLNRVSAGELFF

D: TRBD2
V: TRBV7-2
size: many
J: TRBJ2-7
DNA: TGTGCCAGCAGCTTTAGCGGGAATACCTTGGGGGAGCAGTACTTC
CDR3: CASSFSGNTLGEQYF

D: TRBD1
V: TRBV6-2/TRBV6-3
size: many
J: TRBJ1-5
DNA: TGTGCCAGCAGGCTGACAGGGGTGCATCAGCCCCAGCATTTT
CDR3: CASRLTGVHQPQHF

D: .
V: TRBV25-1
size: few
J: TRBJ2-2
DNA: TGTGCCAGCAGGCCTCTTGGAACCGGGGAGCTGTTTTTT
CDR3: CASRPLGTGELFF

D: .
V: TRBV11-3
size: .
J: TRBJ2-1
DNA: TGTGCCAGCAGCTTAGCCTCCACCGAGTACAATGAGCAGTTCTTC
CDR3: CASSLASTEYNEQFF

D: TRBD2
V: TRBV20-1
size: many
J: TRBJ2-3
DNA: TGCAGTGCTAGCACCGGGAGGGCCGGCACAGATACGCAGTATTTT
CDR3: CSASTGRAGTDTQYF

D: .
V: TRBV28
size: .
J: TRBJ1-2
DNA: TGTGCCAGCAGTTCAGGGCCTGGCTACACCTTC
CDR3: CASSSGPGYTF

D: .
V: TRBV24-1
size: once
J: TRBJ2-1
DNA: TGTGCCACCAGTGATTTGGGTCTTAGCTCCTACAATGAGCAGTTCTTC
CDR3: CATSDLGLSSYNEQFF

D: TRBD2
V: TRBV6-4
size: .
J: TRBJ2-5
DNA: TGTGCCAGCAGTGAATCGGTCCGGGGGGGCCTTTCCAACCAAGAGACCCAGTACTTC
CDR3: CASSESVRGGLSNQETQYF

D: .
V: TRBV5-8
size: .
J: TRBJ2-3
DNA: TGTGCCAGCAGCTCCCCGGTCGGAGATACGCAGTATTTT
CDR3: CASSSPVGDTQYF

D: TRBD1
V: TRBV5-6
size: few
J: TRBJ2-2
DNA: TGTGCCAGCAGCTCGATAGGACAGGCGAACACCGGGGAGCTGTTTTTT
CDR3: CASSSIGQANTGELFF

D: TRBD2
V: TRBV12-3/TRBV12-4
size: .
J: TRBJ2-2
DNA: TGTGCCAGCAGTCCTCGGGAGGGGACCGGGGAGCTGTTTTTT
CDR3: CASSPREGTGELFF

D: .
V: TRBV12-3/TRBV12-4
size: .
J: TRBJ2-5
DNA: TGTGCCAGCAGGCTCAGGGAGTCCCAAGAGACCCAGTACTTC
CDR3: CASRLRESQETQYF

D: .
V: TRBV20-1
size: .
J: TRBJ2-3
DNA: TGCAGTGCGGATGGGGTAACTAGCACAGATACGCAGTATTTT
CDR3: CSADGVTSTDTQYF

D: .
V: TRBV6-1
size: .
J: TRBJ1-5
DNA: TGTGCCAGCAGACGGACTAATGGCAATCAGCCCCAGCATTTT
CDR3: CASRRTNGNQPQHF

D: TRBD1
V: TRBV10-3
size: .
J: TRBJ1-1
DNA: TGTGCCAGCCAGGGACAGGGACCGAACACTGAAGCTTTCTTT
CDR3: CASQGQGPNTEAFF

D: .
V: TRBV28
size: .
J: TRBJ2-3
DNA: TGTGCCAGCAGTCCAGACCCGGGGCCTGGTACCCCAGATACGCAGTATTTT
CDR3: CASSPDPGPGTPDTQYF

D: .
V: TRBV19
size: .
J: TRBJ1-5
DNA: TGTGCCAGTAGCGAATGGACAGACAATCAGCCCCAGCATTTC
CDR3: CASSEWTDNQPQHF

D: TRBD1
V: TRBV7-9
size: .
J: TRBJ1-4
DNA: TGTGCCAGCAGCCCGGGACAGGGAACTAATGAAAAACTGTTTTTT
CDR3: CASSPGQGTNEKLFF

D: TRBD2
V: TRBV27
size: .
J: TRBJ2-3
DNA: TGTGCCAGCAGTCTACTAGCGGGGCCCACAGATACGCAGTATTTT
CDR3: CASSLLAGPTDTQYF

D: .
V: TRBV11-2
size: few
J: TRBJ2-5
DNA: TGTGCCAGCAGCTTACGCAGGGGAGGGGAGACCCAGTACTTC
CDR3: CASSLRRGGETQYF

D: TRBD1
V: TRBV2
size: few
J: TRBJ1-6
DNA: TGTGCCAGCAGCGTGGGACAGACAAATTCACCCCTCCACTTT
CDR3: CASSVGQTNSPLHF

D: .
V: TRBV5-1
size: many
J: TRBJ1-4
DNA: TGCGCCAGCAGCCGGGTCTGGACAGCCTCCAATGAAAAACTGTTTTTT
CDR3: CASSRVWTASNEKLFF

D: .
V: TRBV3-1
size: many
J: TRBJ2-5
DNA: TGTGCCAGCAGCCAAGAGTATAGTGACCCCCTCAGGGAAATTGCTTTGGAGACCCAGTACTTC
CDR3: CASSQEYSDPLREIALETQYF

D: TRBD1
V: TRBV12-3/TRBV12-4
size: few
J: TRBJ2-7
DNA: TGTGCCAGCAGCATGGGACAGGGGCCTTACGAGCAGTACTTC
CDR3: CASSMGQGPYEQYF